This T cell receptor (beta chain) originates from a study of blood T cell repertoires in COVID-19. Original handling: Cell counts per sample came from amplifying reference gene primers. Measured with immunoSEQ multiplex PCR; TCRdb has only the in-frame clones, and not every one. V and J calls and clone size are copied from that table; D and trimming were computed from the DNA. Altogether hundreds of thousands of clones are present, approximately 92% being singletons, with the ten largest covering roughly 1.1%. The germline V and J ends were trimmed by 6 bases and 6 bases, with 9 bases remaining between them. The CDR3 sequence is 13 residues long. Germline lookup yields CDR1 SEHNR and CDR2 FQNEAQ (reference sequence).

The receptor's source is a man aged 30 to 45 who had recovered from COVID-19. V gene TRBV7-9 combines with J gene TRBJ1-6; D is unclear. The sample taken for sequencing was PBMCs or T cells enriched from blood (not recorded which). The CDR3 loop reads CASREGFNSPLHF. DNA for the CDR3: TGTGCCAGCAGGGAGGGATTTAATTCACCCCTCCACTTT.